The 31 T cell receptor beta chains listed next were all sequenced from one sample in a study of CXCR3-negative and CXCR3-positive naive CD8 T cells. The study made its TRB cDNA libraries by 5' RACE, adding UMI labels. TCRdb processed the 5' RACE reads again and assigns one entry to each CDR3 protein, with no DNA. The listing contains 50,000 to 65,000 distinct CDR3 sequences. These receptors have no identified antigens. Overall study results and limits: Hydrophobicity was higher for TRB CDR3s found in CXCR3-positive naive cells than in CXCR3-negative naive cells.

Sequenced material: naive CXCR3+ CD8+ T cells from blood. Subset reported: CD45RO-CCR7+CD27+CD95- naive CD8+ T cells expressing CXCR3 (TNR3+). All receptors come from a human donor in good health. Some clones in this sample may be carry-over from other donors' samples.

The rearrangement links TRBV29-1 to TRBJ2-1; TCRdb outputs TRBD2, but without DNA this stays unchecked. The CDR3 is 14 amino acids. The germline gives CDR1 SQVTM, CDR2 ANQGSEA. The CDR3 loop reads CSVVGLAGGYEQFF.

The chain couples TRBV4-3 to TRBJ1-1. CDR1 LGHNA and CDR2 YSLEER come from the germline V gene. This CDR3 contains 11 residues. The CDR3 sequence: CASSQDKEAFF.

The gene calls are TRBV29-1 and TRBJ2-1; TCRdb's assignment of TRBD1 cannot be checked, as there is no DNA. The germline CDR1 and CDR2 sequences are SQVTM and ANQGSEA. The CDR3 is 14 amino acids. Here the CDR3 reads CSGIGTGTNNEQFF.

The chain joins TRBV9 to TRBJ2-1; TCRdb's D call of TRBD1 is untestable without DNA. CDR1 and CDR2 (germline): SGDLS, YYNGEE. The CDR3 has 12 residues. The CDR3 reads CASQGAYNEQFF.

The V call is TRBV27, the J call TRBJ1-2. The CDR3 length is 13 residues. Germline V gives CDR1 MNHEY, CDR2 SMNVEV (reference sequence). CDR3 sequence reads: CASSLSGYDGYTF.

J is TRBJ1-1 and V is TRBV12-5; TCRdb proposes TRBD1, but this gene call is untestable without DNA. CDR3 length: 16 amino acids. The germline CDR1 and CDR2 sequences are LGHNT and FRNRAP. CDR3 loop: CASGLPDLDRNQEAFF.

The chain carries TRBV7-2 and TRBJ2-7; without DNA, the TCRdb call of TRBD2 cannot be checked. The CDR3 consists of 14 residues. CDR1 is SGHTA and CDR2 is FQGNSA in the germline V gene. The CDR3 loop is CASSLGAELYEQYF.

This sequence joins TRBV5-5 and TRBJ1-5; TCRdb outputs TRBD1, but without DNA this stays unchecked. The germline CDR1 and CDR2 sequences are SGHKS and YYEKEE (reference sequence). CDR3 size: 17 residues. The CDR3 is CASSALPPGTGNQPQHF.

The CDR3 reads CASSFRTGSSYEQYF. This chain links TRBV7-7 with TRBJ2-7; TCRdb calls TRBD1, which cannot be checked without DNA. The CDR3 extends over 15 amino acids. Germline lookup yields CDR1 SSHAT and CDR2 FNYEAQ (reference sequence).

The V gene is TRBV9, the J gene TRBJ2-7; TCRdb gives TRBD2 as the D gene, but with no DNA this cannot be confirmed. The germline V gene has CDR1 SGDLS and CDR2 YYNGEE. The CDR3 length is 15 residues. CDR3 region: CASSSTGTPNYEQYF.

This chain joins TRBV7-8 and TRBJ1-2; checking the TCRdb D call of TRBD1 is not possible without DNA. Germline V gene lookup returns CDR1 SGHVS and CDR2 FQNEAQ. The CDR3 has 13 residues. The CDR3 protein is CASSPRQGYGYTF.

V is TRBV20-1 and J is TRBJ1-5. The CDR3 totals 14 residues. The germline CDR1 and CDR2 sequences are DFQATT and SNEGSKA (reference sequence). CDR3 in amino acids: CSAKSVADTQPQHF.

V usage is TRBV29-1 and J usage is TRBJ1-1. This CDR3 comprises 13 residues. Germline V gene data show CDR1 as SQVTM and CDR2 as ANQGSEA. CDR3 sequence: CSTKAQGYTEAFF.

The rearrangement links TRBV12-3 or TRBV12-4 to TRBJ1-1. The CDR3 sequence is 15 residues long. CDR3 sequence: CASSLGRGMNTEAFF.

The V gene is TRBV18, the J gene TRBJ2-3; TCRdb proposes TRBD1, but this gene call is untestable without DNA. The CDR3 extends over 16 amino acids. Germline V lookup: CDR1 KGHSH, CDR2 LQKENI. CDR3 protein: CASSPRGTDSTDTQYF.

This chain uses TRBV7-9 with TRBJ1-2. The CDR3 is made up of 15 amino acids. Germline V CDR1 and CDR2: SEHNR, FQNEAQ (reference sequence). The CDR3 is CASSLGLLQSYGYTF.

The rearrangement uses TRBV19 and TRBJ1-1; absent DNA, TCRdb's TRBD1 call cannot be checked. The germline gives CDR1 LNHDA, CDR2 SQIVND (reference sequence). CDR3 length: 15 amino acids. The CDR3 here is CASSIVWGQRTEAFF.

The V gene is TRBV7-9, the J gene TRBJ1-2; the TCRdb D gene call, TRBD1, has no DNA to confirm it. Germline V gives CDR1 SEHNR, CDR2 FQNEAQ (reference sequence). The CDR3 loop spans 13 amino acids. CDR3: CASNRGQTYGYTF.

The gene calls are TRBV11-2 and TRBJ2-3; as DNA is missing, the TRBD2 call by TCRdb cannot be tested. CDR1 and CDR2 (germline): SGHAT, FQNNGV. The CDR3 has 16 amino acids. The CDR3 protein is CASSLGTSGSQDTQYF.

This chain connects TRBV29-1 to TRBJ1-1. This CDR3 has 12 amino acids. Germline assignment: CDR1 SQVTM and CDR2 ANQGSEA. Here the CDR3 reads CSVEGYLTEAFF. Based on the CDR3 plus reference TRBV29-1 and TRBJ1-1, the full variable domain is SAVISQKPSRDICQRGTSLTIQCQVDSQVTMMFWYRQQPGQSLTLIATANQGSEATYESGFVIDKFPISRPNLTFSTLTVSNMSPEDSSIYLCSVEGYLTEAFFGQGTRLTVV.

This rearrangement joins TRBV20-1 to TRBJ1-5; TCRdb picks TRBD1, but there is no DNA to check that call. Germline values: CDR1 DFQATT, CDR2 SNEGSKA (reference sequence). This CDR3 is 15 amino acids long. CDR3 loop: CSAAPLGVGIQPQHF.

The chain carries TRBV29-1 and TRBJ1-4; there is no DNA to check the TCRdb D call of TRBD1. CDR3 length: 11 amino acids. Germline CDR1 and CDR2: SQVTM and ANQGSEA. The CDR3 loop is CSVGVDEKLFF.

J is TRBJ1-3 and V is TRBV12-3 or TRBV12-4; TCRdb's D call, TRBD1, is unchecked because there is no DNA. The CDR3 length is 15 residues. This CDR3 is CASSFGTGSGNTIYF.

V usage is TRBV27 and J usage is TRBJ2-7. The germline gives CDR1 MNHEY, CDR2 SMNVEV (reference sequence). The CDR3 has 14 residues. CDR3 sequence reads: CASQKRGTVYEQYF.

The V call is TRBV6-4, the J call TRBJ2-1; TCRdb calls TRBD1, which cannot be checked without DNA. The CDR3 contains 13 residues. Per the germline V gene, CDR1 is MRHNA and CDR2 is SNTAGT. CDR3 amino acids: CASSPGGYNEQFF.

The gene calls are TRBV5-1 and TRBJ2-2. This CDR3 has 11 residues. Germline V gene lookup returns CDR1 SGHRS and CDR2 YFSETQ. CDR3: CASSLHGELFF.

This rearrangement joins TRBV6-5 to TRBJ2-6; TCRdb selects TRBD1, and the lack of DNA leaves this call unchecked. CDR1 and CDR2 (germline): MNHEY, SVGAGI. This CDR3 spans 19 amino acids. The CDR3 protein is CASSYDWTGIISGANVLTF.

The chain uses TRBV29-1 and TRBJ1-5. Germline assignment: CDR1 SQVTM and CDR2 ANQGSEA. This CDR3 is built from 12 residues. This CDR3 is CSVGNSNQPQHF.

This chain links TRBV20-1 with TRBJ2-7; TCRdb's D gene call, TRBD1, goes unchecked for lack of DNA. The length of the CDR3 is 13 residues. CDR1 DFQATT and CDR2 SNEGSKA come from the germline V gene (reference sequence). CDR3 residues: CSATKTGSYEQYF.

CDR3 in amino acids: CASRPDRSYEQYF. V and J are TRBV12-3 or TRBV12-4 and TRBJ2-7. The CDR3 spans 13 residues.

The V call is TRBV7-6, the J call TRBJ2-1; TCRdb's D gene call, TRBD1, goes unchecked for lack of DNA. Germline V gives CDR1 SGHVS, CDR2 FNYEAQ. This CDR3 has 15 residues. The CDR3 protein is CASSWTGEAINEQFF.